The clone carrying this T cell receptor (beta chain) came up a few times. What it binds is unknown. The sample originates from a study of blood T cells in healthy people across ages. The CDR3 consists of 14 residues. In germline, CDR1 is SGHRS, CDR2 YFSETQ. The ends were cut back, 4 bases at V and 4 bases at J, with 14 bases in the middle. Study outcomes and limitations: Total diversity from one million sequenced T cells was likely underestimated.

Using a J-beta primer mix together with a sample-barcoded 5' primer, a second PCR was run for roughly 6 to 12 cycles. TCRdb re-called the 5' RACE reads through MiXCR, storing one row per CDR3 protein. Here the sample spans about 570,000 distinct CDR3 sequences, approximately 25% being singletons. The clonotype was recovered from an older woman in good health. The chain combines TRBV5-1 with TRBJ2-5; either TRBD1 or TRBD2 may fit D (6 bases each). The sample consisted of blood. This CDR3 reads CASSPEGGRETQYF. The CDR3 DNA is TGCGCCAGCAGCCCCGAGGGGGGACGAGAGACCCAGTACTTC. Supplemented by reference TRBV5-1 and TRBJ2-5, the full variable domain reads KAGVTQTPRYLIKTRGQQVTLSCSPISGHRSVSWYQQTPGQGLQFLFEYFSETQRNKGNFPGRFSGRQFSNSRSEMNVSTLELGDSALYLCASSPEGGRETQYFGPGTRLLVL.